This T cell receptor (beta chain) derives from a study of T cell responses to AZD1222 COVID-19 vaccine. Germline assignment: CDR1 MNHEY and CDR2 SMNVEV (reference sequence). This CDR3 has 11 amino acids. Trimming removed 4 bases at V and 7 bases at J, with 4 bases between. Sequenced by immunoSEQ multiplex PCR; TCRdb stores in-frame clones only, minus some. Of fewer than 200,000 clones listed, more than 85% are singletons. The chain uses TRBV27 and TRBJ1-4; D is unclear. The TCR comes from an adult who received the AZD1222 COVID-19 vaccine. The sequencing here drew on peripheral blood, taken 28 days after the second AZD1222 dose. The CDR3 reads CASSSTEKLFF. CDR3 nucleotides: TGTGCCAGCAGTTCGACTGAAAAACTGTTTTTT. The whole variable domain, filled in from reference TRBV27 and TRBJ1-4, reads EAQVTQNPRYLITVTGKKLTVTCSQNMNHEYMSWYRQDPGLGLRQIYYSMNVEVTDKGDVPEGYKVSRKEKRNFPLILESPSPNQTSLYFCASSSTEKLFFGSGTQLSVL.